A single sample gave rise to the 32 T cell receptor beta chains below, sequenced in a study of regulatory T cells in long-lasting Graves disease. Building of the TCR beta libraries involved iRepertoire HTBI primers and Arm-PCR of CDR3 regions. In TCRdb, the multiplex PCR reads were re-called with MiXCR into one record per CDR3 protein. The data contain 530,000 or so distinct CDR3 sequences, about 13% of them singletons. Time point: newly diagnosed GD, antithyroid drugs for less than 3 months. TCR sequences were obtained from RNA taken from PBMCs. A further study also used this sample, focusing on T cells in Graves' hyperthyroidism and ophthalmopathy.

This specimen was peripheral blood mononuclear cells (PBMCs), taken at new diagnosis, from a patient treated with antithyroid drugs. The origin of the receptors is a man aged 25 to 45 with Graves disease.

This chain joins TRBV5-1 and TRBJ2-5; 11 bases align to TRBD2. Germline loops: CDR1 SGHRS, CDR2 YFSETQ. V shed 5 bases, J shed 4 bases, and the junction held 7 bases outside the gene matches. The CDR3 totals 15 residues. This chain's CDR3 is CASRSTSGTLETQYF. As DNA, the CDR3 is TGCGCCAGCAGATCGACTAGCGGGACGCTAGAGACCCAGTACTTC.

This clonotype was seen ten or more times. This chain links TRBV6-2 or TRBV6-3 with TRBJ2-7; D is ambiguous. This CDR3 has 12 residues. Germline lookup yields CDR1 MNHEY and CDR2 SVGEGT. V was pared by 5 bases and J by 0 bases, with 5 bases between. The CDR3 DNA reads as TGTGCCAGCAGTCCCTTCTCCTACGAGCAGTACTTC. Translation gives CASSPFSYEQYF.

The CDR3, as DNA: TGTGCCAGCTCACCACGGAACAGGGTTACCTACGAGCAGTACTTC. Amino acid sequence: CASSPRNRVTYEQYF. This chain links TRBV18 with TRBJ2-7, with TRBD1 as a possible D gene (6 bases). The germline V gene encodes CDR1 KGHSH and CDR2 LQKENI. This CDR3 is built from 15 residues. Trimming shortened V by 1 base and J by 2 bases, and 12 bases separated the two germline ends. Filled out from reference TRBV18 and TRBJ2-7, the complete variable domain reads NAGVMQNPRHLVRRRGQEARLRCSPMKGHSHVYWYRQLPEEGLKFMVYLQKENIIDESGMPKERFSAEFPKEGPSILRIQQVVRGDSAAYFCASSPRNRVTYEQYFGPGTRLTVT.

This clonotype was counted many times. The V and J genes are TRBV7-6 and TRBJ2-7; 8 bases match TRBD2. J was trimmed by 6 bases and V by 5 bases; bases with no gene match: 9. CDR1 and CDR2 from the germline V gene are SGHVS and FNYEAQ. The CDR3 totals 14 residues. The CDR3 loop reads CASSAQSGSPEQYF. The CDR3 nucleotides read TGTGCCAGCAGCGCCCAGAGCGGGAGCCCCGAGCAGTACTTC.

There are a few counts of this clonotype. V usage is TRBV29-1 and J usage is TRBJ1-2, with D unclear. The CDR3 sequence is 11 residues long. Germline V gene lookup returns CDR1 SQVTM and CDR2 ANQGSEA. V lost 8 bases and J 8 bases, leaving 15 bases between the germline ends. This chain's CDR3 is CSITEPGGYTF. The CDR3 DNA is TGCAGCATTACTGAGCCGGGAGGCTACACCTTC.

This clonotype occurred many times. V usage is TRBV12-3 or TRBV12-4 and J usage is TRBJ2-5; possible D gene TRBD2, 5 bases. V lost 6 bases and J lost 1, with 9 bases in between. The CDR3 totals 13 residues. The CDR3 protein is CASRLESQETQYF. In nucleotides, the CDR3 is TGTGCCAGCAGACTAGAGAGCCAAGAGACCCAGTACTTC.

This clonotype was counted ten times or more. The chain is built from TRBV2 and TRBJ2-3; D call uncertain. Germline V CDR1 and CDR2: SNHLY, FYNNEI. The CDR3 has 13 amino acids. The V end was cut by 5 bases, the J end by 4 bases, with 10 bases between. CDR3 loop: CASSPSTSDTQYF. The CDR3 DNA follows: TGTGCCAGCAGTCCCTCTACCTCAGATACGCAGTATTTT.

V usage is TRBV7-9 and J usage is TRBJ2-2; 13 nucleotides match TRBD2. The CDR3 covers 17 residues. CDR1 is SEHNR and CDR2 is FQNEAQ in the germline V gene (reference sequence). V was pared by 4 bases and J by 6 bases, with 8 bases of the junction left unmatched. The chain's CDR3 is CASSSWTSGSTAGELFF. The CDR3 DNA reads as TGTGCCAGCAGCTCTTGGACTAGCGGGAGTACAGCCGGGGAGCTGTTTTTT. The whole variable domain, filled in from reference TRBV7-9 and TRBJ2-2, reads DTGVSQNPRHKITKRGQNVTFRCDPISEHNRLYWYRQTLGQGPEFLTYFQNEAQLEKSRLLSDRFSAERPKGSFSTLEIQRTEQGDSAMYLCASSSWTSGSTAGELFFGEGSRLTVL.

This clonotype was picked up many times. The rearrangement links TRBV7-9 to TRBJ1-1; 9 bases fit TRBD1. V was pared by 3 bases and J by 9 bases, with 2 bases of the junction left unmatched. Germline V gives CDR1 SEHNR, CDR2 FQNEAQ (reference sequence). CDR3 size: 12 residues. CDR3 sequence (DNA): TGTGCCAGCAGCTTGACAGGGGGGAAAGCTTTCTTT. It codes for CASSLTGGKAFF.

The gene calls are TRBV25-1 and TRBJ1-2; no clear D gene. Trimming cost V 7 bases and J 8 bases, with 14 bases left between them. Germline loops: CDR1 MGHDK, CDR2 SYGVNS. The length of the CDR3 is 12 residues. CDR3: CASMEGRFGYTF. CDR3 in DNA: TGTGCCAGCATGGAGGGAAGGTTCGGCTACACCTTC.

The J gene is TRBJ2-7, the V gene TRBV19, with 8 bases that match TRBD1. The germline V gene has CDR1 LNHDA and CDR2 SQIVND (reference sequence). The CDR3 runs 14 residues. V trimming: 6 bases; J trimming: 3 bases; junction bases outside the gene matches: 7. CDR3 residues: CASSKGTGLYEQYF. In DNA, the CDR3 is TGTGCCAGTAGCAAGGGGACAGGTCTCTACGAGCAGTACTTC.

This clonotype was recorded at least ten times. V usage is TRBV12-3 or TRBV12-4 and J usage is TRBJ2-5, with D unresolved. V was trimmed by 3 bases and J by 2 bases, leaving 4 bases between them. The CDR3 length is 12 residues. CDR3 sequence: CASSFWQETQYF. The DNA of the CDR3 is TGTGCCAGCAGTTTCTGGCAAGAGACCCAGTACTTC.

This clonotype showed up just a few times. CDR3 nucleotides: TGTGCCAGCAGCCCCAGGACTAGCGGGAATAGCTCCTACGAGCAGTACTTC. It specifies CASSPRTSGNSSYEQYF. The chain recombines TRBV9 with TRBJ2-7, with TRBD2 matching over 12 bases. V was clipped by 4 bases and J by 0 bases; unmatched bases: 8. This CDR3 is 17 amino acids long. Looked up from germline, CDR1 is SGDLS and CDR2 is YYNGEE.

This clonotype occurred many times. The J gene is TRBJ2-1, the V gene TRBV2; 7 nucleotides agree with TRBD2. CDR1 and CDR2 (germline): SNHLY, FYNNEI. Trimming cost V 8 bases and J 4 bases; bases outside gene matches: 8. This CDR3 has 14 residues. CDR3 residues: CASARLAEYNEQFF. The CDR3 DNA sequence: TGTGCCAGCGCCAGACTAGCTGAATACAATGAGCAGTTCTTC.

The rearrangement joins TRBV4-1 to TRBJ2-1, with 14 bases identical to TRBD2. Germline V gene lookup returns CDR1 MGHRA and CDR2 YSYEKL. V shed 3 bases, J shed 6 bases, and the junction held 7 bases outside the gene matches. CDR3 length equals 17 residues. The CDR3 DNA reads TGCGCCAGCAGCCAGCCACCCGGGACTAGCGGGAGCAATGAGCAGTTCTTC. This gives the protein CASSQPPGTSGSNEQFF.

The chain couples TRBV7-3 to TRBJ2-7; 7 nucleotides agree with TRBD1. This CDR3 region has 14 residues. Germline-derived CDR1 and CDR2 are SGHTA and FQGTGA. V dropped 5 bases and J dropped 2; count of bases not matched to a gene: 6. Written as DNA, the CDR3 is TGTGCCAGCAGCAGAACGACAGGGCCCTACGAGCAGTACTTC. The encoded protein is CASSRTTGPYEQYF.

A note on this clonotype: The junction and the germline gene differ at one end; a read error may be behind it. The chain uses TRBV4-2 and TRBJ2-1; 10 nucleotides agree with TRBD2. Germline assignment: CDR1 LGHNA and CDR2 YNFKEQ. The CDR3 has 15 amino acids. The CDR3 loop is CASGQELAGVTEQFF. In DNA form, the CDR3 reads TGTGCCAGCGGCCAAGAGCTAGCGGGAGTCACTGAGCAGTTCTTC.

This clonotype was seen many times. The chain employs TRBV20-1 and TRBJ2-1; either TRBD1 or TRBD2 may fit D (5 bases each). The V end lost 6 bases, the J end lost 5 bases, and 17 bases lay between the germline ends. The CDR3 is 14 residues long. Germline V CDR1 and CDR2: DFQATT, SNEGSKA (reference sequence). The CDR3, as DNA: TGCAGTGCCCCTCCTCCGGGACGGGACAATGAGCAGTTCTTC. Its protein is CSAPPPGRDNEQFF.

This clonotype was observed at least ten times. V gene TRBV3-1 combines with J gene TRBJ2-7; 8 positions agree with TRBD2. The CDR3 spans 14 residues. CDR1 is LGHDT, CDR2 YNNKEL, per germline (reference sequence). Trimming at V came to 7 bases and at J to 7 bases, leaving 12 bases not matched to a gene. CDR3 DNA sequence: TGTGCCAGCAATCCGGGACTAGGATCGGGTGAGCAGTACTTC. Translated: CASNPGLGSGEQYF.

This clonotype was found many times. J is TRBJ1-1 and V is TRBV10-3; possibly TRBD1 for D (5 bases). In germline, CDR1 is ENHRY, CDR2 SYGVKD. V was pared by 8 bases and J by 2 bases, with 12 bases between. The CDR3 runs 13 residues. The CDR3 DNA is TGTGCCATCCACCGGGACCGAAACACTGAAGCTTTCTTT. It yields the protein CAIHRDRNTEAFF.

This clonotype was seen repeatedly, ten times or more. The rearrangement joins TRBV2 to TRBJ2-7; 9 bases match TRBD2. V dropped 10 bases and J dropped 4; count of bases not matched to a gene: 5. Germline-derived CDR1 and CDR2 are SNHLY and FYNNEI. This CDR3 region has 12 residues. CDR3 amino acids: CATSGTGYEQYF. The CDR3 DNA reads TGTGCCACTAGCGGGACCGGATACGAGCAGTACTTC. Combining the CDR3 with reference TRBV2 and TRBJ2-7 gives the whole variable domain EPEVTQTPSHQVTQMGQEVILRCVPISNHLYFYWYRQILGQKVEFLVSFYNNEISEKSEIFDDQFSVERPDGSNFTLKIRSTKLEDSAMYFCATSGTGYEQYFGPGTRLTVT.

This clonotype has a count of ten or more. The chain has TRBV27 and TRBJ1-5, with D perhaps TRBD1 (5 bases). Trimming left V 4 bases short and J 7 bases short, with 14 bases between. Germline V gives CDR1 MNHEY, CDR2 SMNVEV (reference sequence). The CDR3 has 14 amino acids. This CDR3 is CASSSSRGPQPQHF. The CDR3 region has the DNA TGTGCCAGCAGTTCCTCGAGGGGTCCCCAGCCCCAGCATTTT.

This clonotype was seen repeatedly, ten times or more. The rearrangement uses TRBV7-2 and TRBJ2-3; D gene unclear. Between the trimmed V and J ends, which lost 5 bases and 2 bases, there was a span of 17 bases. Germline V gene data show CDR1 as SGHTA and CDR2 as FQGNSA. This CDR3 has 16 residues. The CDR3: CASSRSSISDTDTQYF. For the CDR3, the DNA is TGTGCCAGCAGCCGGAGCTCCATCAGCGACACAGATACGCAGTATTTT.

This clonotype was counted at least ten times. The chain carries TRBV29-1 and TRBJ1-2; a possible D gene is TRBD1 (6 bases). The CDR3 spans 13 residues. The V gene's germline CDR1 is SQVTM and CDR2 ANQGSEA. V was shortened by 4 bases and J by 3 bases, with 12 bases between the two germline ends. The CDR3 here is CSVGQERYYGYTF. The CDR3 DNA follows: TGCAGCGTTGGACAGGAGCGCTACTATGGCTACACCTTC. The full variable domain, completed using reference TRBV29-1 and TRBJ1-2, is SAVISQKPSRDICQRGTSLTIQCQVDSQVTMMFWYRQQPGQSLTLIATANQGSEATYESGFVIDKFPISRPNLTFSTLTVSNMSPEDSSIYLCSVGQERYYGYTFGSGTRLTVV.

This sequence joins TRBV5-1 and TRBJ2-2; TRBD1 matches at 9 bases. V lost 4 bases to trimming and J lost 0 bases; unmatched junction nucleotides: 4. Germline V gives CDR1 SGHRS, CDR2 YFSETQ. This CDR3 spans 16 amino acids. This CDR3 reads CASSPGTGTNTGELFF. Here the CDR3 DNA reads TGCGCCAGCAGCCCTGGGACAGGGACGAACACCGGGGAGCTGTTTTTT.

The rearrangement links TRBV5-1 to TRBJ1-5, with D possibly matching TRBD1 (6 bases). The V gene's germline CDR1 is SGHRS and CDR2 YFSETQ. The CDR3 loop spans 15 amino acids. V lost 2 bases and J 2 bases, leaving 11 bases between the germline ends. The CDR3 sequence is CASSLEGVGNQPQHF. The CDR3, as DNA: TGCGCCAGCAGCTTAGAGGGGGTGGGCAATCAGCCCCAGCATTTT.

CDR3 amino acids: CASSPRYFTEAFF. The DNA for the CDR3 is TGTGCCAGCAGTCCTCGATACTTCACTGAAGCTTTCTTT. The V gene is TRBV27, the J gene TRBJ1-1; D remains ambiguous. Per germline, CDR1 MNHEY and CDR2 SMNVEV (reference sequence). Deletions cut 5 bases from V and 4 bases from J, with 11 bases between. The CDR3 is made up of 13 amino acids.

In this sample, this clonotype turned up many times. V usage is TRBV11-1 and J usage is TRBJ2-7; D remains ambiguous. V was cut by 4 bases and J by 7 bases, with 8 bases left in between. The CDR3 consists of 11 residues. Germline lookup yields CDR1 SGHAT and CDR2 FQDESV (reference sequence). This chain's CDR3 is CASSSEQEQYF. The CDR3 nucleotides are TGTGCCAGCAGCTCAGAGCAGGAGCAGTACTTC.

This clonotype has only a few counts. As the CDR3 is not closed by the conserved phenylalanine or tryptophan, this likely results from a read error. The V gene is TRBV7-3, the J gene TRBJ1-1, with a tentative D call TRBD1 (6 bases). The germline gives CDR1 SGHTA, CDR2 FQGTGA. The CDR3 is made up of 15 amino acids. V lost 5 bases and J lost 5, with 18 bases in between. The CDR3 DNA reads TGTGCCAGCAGCCCGATCGGGGGGGCAGGGACTGAAGCTTTCCTT. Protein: CASSPIGGAGTEAFL.

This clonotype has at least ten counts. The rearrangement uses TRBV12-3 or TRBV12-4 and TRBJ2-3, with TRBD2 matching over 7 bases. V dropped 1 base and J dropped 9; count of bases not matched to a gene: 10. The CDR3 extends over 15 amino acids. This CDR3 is CASSLGGGLSYTQYF. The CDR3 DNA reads TGTGCCAGCAGTTTAGGGGGAGGGCTGAGTTACACGCAGTATTTT.

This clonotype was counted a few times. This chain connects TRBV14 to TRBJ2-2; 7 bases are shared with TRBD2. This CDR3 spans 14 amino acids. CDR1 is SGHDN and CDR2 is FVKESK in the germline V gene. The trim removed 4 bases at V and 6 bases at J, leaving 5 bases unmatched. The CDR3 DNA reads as TGTGCCAGCAGCCGCCCGACTAGCCCCGGGGAGCTGTTTTTT. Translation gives CASSRPTSPGELFF. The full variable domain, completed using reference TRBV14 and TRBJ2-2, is EAGVTQFPSHSVIEKGQTVTLRCDPISGHDNLYWYRRVMGKEIKFLLHFVKESKQDESGMPNNRFLAERTGGTYSTLKVQPAELEDSGVYFCASSRPTSPGELFFGEGSRLTVL.

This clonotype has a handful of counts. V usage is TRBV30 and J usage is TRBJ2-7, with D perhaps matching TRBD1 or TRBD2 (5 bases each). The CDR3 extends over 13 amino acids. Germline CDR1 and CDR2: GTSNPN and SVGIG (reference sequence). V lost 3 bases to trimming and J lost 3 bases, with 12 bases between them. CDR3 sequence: CAWSRGGLYEQYF. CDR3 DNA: TGTGCCTGGAGCCGGGGCGGGCTCTACGAGCAGTACTTC. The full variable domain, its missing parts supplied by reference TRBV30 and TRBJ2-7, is SQTIHQWPATLVQPVGSPLSLECTVEGTSNPNLYWYRQAAGRGLQLLFYSVGIGQISSEVPQNLSASRPQDRQFILSSKKLLLSDSGFYLCAWSRGGLYEQYFGPGTRLTVT.